The TCR beta chain under discussion was sequenced for a study of molecular identifiers for immune sequencing clone quantification. Whole-study context: The replicate experiment used RNA from 20,000 or 100,000 naive CD8 cells. This RNA was split into five aliquots, and four of them were sequenced.

Many counts were recorded for this clonotype. Bulk libraries came from a prior protocol with listed TCR primers. A single record per CDR3 protein comes from TCRdb applying MiXCR to the PCR reads. The sample holds approximately 93,000 distinct CDR3 sequences; 25% are singletons and the top ten take about 0.8%. Trimming removed 1 base from V and 2 bases from J, with 11 bases in between. Germline assignment: CDR1 SEHNR and CDR2 FQNEAQ (reference sequence). The CDR3 totals 16 residues. Sample: naive CD8+ T cells from blood, with Jurkat cell RNA spiked in. This sample's subset: FACS-sorted CD8+CD4-CCR7+CD45RA+ naive T cells. V is TRBV7-9 and J is TRBJ2-2; no clear D gene. The source is a human donor in good health. Some libraries in this study had Jurkat cell RNA spiked in. CDR3 DNA: TGTGCCAGCAGCTTAGGATCACGAGTAAACACCGGGGAGCTGTTTTTT. It translates to CASSLGSRVNTGELFF.